The 3 T cell receptor beta chains presented below share a single source sample, sequenced in a study of T cells after yellow fever vaccination. TCRdb called the 5' RACE reads again in MiXCR, with one record for every CDR3 protein. The sample holds some 260,000 distinct CDR3 sequences, 5.2% seen once. The sample here was CD4+ T cells sorted from PBMCs, taken on the day of the yellow fever booster vaccination. The receptors were sampled from a man aged 18 to 29 who received the YFV17D yellow fever vaccine.

This clonotype showed up just once. The CDR3: CASSVGGGQTPEQFF. The CDR3 coding sequence is TGTGCCAGCAGCGTAGGAGGGGGACAAACCCCAGAGCAGTTCTTC. This chain uses TRBV9 with TRBJ2-1; the D gene is possibly TRBD1 (6 bases). Per the germline V gene, CDR1 is SGDLS and CDR2 is YYNGEE. V shed 0 bases and J shed 10 bases, with 17 bases lying between them. This CDR3 contains 15 residues. Full variable domain (rest looked up from reference TRBV9 and TRBJ2-1): DSGVTQTPKHLITATGQRVTLRCSPRSGDLSVYWYQQSLDQGLQFLIQYYNGEERAKGNILERFSAQQFPDLHSELNLSSLELGDSALYFCASSVGGGQTPEQFFGPGTRLTVL.

The chain couples TRBV18 to TRBJ2-1; D uncertain. V dropped 3 bases and J dropped 0 bases, with 9 bases sitting between them. Germline V gives CDR1 KGHSH, CDR2 LQKENI. The CDR3 extends over 15 amino acids. In DNA form, the CDR3 reads TGTGCCAGCTCACCTAACGCTGGCTCCTACAATGAGCAGTTCTTC. It specifies CASSPNAGSYNEQFF.

The J gene is TRBJ2-1, the V gene TRBV24-1; 7 nucleotides match TRBD1. The end of the DNA is better explained by TRBJ2-7, so the J call may be wrong. CDR3 length: 15 amino acids. The germline V gene has CDR1 KGHDR and CDR2 SFDVKD. This CDR3 is CATSTRRTGDNEQYF. The CDR3 DNA follows: TGTGCCACCAGTACCCGCCGGACAGGAGACAATGAGCAGTACTTC.